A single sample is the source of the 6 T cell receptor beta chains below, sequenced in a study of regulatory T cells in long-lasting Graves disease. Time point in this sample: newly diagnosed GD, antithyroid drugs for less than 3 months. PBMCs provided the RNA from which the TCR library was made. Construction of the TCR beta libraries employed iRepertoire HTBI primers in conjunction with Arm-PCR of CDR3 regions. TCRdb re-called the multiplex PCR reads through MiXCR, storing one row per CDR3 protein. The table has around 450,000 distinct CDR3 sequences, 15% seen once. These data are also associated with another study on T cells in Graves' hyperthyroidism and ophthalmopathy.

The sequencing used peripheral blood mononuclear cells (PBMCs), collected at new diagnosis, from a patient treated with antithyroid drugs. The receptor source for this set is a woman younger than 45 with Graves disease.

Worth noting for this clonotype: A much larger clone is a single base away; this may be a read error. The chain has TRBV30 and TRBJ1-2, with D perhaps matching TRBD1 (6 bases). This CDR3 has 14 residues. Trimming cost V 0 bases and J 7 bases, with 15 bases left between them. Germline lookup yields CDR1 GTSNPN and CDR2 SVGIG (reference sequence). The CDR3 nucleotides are TGTGCCTGGAGTGTACACCAACAGGGCTGTGGCTACACCTTC. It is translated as CAWSVHQQGCGYTF.

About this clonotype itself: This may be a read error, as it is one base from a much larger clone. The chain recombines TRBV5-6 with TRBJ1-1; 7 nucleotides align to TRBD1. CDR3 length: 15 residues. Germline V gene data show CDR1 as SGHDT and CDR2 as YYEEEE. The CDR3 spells CASSPSTGLNAEAFF. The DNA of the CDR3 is TGTGCCAGCAGCCCATCGACAGGGCTGAACGCTGAAGCTTTCTTT.

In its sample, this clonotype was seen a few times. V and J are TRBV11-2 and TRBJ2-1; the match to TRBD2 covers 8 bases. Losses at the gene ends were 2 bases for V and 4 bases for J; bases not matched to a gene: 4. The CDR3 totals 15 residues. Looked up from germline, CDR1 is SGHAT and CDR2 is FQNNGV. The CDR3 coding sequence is TGTGCCAGCAGCTTACCGGGACTAGGATACAATGAGCAGTTCTTC. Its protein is CASSLPGLGYNEQFF.

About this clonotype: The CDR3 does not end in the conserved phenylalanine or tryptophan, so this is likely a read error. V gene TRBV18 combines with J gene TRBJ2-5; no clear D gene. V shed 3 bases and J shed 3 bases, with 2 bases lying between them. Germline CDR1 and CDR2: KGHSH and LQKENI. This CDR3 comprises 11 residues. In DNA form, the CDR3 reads TGTGCCAGCTCACCCGAAGAGACCCAGTACTGC. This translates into CASSPEETQYC.

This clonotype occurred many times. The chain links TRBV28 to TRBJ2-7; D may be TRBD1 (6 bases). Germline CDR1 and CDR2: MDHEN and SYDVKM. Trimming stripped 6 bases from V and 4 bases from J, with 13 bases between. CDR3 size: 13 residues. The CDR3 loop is CASRYRDKYEQYF. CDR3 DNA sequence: TGTGCCAGCAGATATCGGGACAAGTACGAGCAGTACTTC.

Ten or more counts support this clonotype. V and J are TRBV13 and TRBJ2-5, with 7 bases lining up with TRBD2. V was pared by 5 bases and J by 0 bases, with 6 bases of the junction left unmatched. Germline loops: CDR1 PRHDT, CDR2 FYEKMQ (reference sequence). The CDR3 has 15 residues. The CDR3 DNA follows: TGTGCCAGCAGCCCTCGGCGGGGGTACCAAGAGACCCAGTACTTC. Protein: CASSPRRGYQETQYF.